This T cell receptor (beta chain) derives from a study of T cell responses to AZD1222 COVID-19 vaccine. This clone appeared a single time. Its antigen remains unknown. Overall study findings and caveats: Reports say nearly half of spike-specific TCRs go after unmutated variant regions. Clonal diversity was possibly underestimated, and white British individuals and females predominated among donors.

TCRdb's copy holds only in-frame clones and misses some; the assay was immunoSEQ multiplex PCR. The table shows around 140,000 clones, with more than 85% occurring only once. Germline values: CDR1 LNHDA, CDR2 SQIVND (reference sequence). V gave up 7 bases and J gave up 1 base, with 10 bases separating them. The CDR3 has 14 amino acids. The chain combines TRBV19 with TRBJ2-2; D might be TRBD2 (5 bases). This receptor was identified in an adult in good health. The specimen comprised peripheral blood, sampled on day 0 of AZD1222 vaccination. CDR3 residues: CASNPGMNTGELFF. The CDR3 bases are TGTGCCAGTAACCCGGGGATGAACACCGGGGAGCTGTTTTTT.